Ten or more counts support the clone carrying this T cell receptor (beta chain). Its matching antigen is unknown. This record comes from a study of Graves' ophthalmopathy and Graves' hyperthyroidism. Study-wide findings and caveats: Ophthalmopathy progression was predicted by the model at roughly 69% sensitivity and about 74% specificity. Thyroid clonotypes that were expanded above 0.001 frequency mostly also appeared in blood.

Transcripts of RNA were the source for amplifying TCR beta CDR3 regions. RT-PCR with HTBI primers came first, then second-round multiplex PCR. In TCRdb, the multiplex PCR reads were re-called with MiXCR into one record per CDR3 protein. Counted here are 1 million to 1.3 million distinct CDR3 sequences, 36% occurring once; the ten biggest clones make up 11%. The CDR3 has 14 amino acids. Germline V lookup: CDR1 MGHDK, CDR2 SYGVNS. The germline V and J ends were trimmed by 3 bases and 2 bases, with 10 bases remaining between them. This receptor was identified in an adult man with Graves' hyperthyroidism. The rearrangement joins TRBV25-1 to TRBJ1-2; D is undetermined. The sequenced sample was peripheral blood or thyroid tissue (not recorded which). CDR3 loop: CASSESRSNYGYTF. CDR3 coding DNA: TGTGCCAGCAGTGAGTCCAGATCCAACTATGGCTACACCTTC.